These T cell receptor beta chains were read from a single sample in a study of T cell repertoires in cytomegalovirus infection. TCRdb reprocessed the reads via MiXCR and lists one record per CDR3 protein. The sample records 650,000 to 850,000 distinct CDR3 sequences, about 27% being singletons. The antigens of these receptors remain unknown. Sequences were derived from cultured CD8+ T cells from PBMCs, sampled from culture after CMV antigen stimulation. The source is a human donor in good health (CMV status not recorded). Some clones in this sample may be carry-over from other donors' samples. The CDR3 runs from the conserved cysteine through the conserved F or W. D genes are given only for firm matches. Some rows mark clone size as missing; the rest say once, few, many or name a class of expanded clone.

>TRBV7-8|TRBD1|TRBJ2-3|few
TGTGCCAGCAGCTTCGAGGACAGGGCGTCAACAGATACGCAGTATTTT
CASSFEDRASTDTQYF
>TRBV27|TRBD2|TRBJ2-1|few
TGTGCCAGCAGTTTAAGGCCCCCCCTAGCGGGGGGGCATGAGCAGTTCTTC
CASSLRPPLAGGHEQFF
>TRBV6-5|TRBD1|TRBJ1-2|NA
TGTGCCAGCAGTTTGGGGGTGGGACAGCTTAACTATGGCTACACCTTC
CASSLGVGQLNYGYTF
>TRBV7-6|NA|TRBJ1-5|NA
TGTGCCAGCAGCTTCTCCCGGAATCAGCCCCAGCATTTT
CASSFSRNQPQHF
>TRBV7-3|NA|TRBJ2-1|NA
TGTGCCAGCAGCTTAACAGCGGTTCTCTACAATGAGCAGTTCTTC
CASSLTAVLYNEQFF
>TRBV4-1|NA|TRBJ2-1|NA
TGCGCCAGCAGCCAAGTAAGCGGACCTTACAATGAGCAGTTCTTC
CASSQVSGPYNEQFF
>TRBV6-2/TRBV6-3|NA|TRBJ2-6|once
TGTGCCAGCAGTTGGGGGGCCGGGGCCAACGTCCTGACTTTC
CASSWGAGANVLTF
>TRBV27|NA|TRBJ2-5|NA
TGTGCCAGCAGTGAAAATCCTTACAGGGCCCTGGAGGAGACCCAGTACTTC
CASSENPYRALEETQYF
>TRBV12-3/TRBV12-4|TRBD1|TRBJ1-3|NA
TGTGCCAGCAGGACAGGGCGACCTGGAAACACCATATATTTT
CASRTGRPGNTIYF
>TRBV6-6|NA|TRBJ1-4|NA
TGTGCCAGCAGCCCGAGTGCGGGGGTTGGAGCTAATGAAAAACTGTTTTTT
CASSPSAGVGANEKLFF
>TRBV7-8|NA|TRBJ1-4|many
TGTGCCAGCAGCTTAAGACCGCGTAATGAAAAACTGTTTTTT
CASSLRPRNEKLFF
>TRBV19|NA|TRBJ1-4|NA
TGTGCCAGTAGTACCCCCCGAACGAAAACTAATGAAAAACTGTTTTTT
CASSTPRTKTNEKLFF
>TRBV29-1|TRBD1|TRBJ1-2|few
TGCAGCGCCCCCGGGACAGGGGATGGCTACACCTTC
CSAPGTGDGYTF
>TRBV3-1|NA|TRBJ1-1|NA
TGTGCCAGCAGCCAAGATTCCGGGTTTTTGGGGAGTGAAGCTTTCTTT
CASSQDSGFLGSEAFF
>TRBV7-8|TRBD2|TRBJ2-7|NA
TGTGCCAGCAGTACAACGGGACTAGCGGAGGATCAGTACTTC
CASSTTGLAEDQYF
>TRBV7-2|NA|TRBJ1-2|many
TGTGCCAGCAGCTTAGTTGCCAACACTAACTATGGCTACACCTTC
CASSLVANTNYGYTF
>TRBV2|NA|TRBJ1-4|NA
TGTGCCAGCACCCCCCTTGGGGAAAAACTGTTTTTT
CASTPLGEKLFF
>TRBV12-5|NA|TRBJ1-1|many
TGTGCTAGTGGTTTGACCAGGAACACTGAAGCTTTCTTT
CASGLTRNTEAFF
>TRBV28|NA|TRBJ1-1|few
TGTGCCAGCAGTTCCATGTCCGGGAAAGCTTTCTTT
CASSSMSGKAFF
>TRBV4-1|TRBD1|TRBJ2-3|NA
TGCGCCAGCAGCCAAGTAGGGACAGCCAGAGATACGCAGTATTTT
CASSQVGTARDTQYF
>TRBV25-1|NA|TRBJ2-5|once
TGTGCCAACATCGAACAGGACAAGACCCAGTACTTC
CANIEQDKTQYF
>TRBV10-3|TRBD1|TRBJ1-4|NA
TGTGCCATCTCGACGCCGGGACAGGAGGACGAAAAACTGTTTTTT
CAISTPGQEDEKLFF
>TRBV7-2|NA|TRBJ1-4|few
TGTGCCAGCAGCCTCCGGTCAGTTACTACAACTAATGAAAAACTGTTTTTT
CASSLRSVTTTNEKLFF
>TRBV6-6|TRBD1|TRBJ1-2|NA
TGTGCCAGCAGTACACAGGGGGCGGTTAACTATGGCTACACCTTC
CASSTQGAVNYGYTF
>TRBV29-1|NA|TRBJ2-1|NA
TGCAGCGTTGATGTTCAGTGGATGACCTACAATGAGCAGTTCTTC
CSVDVQWMTYNEQFF
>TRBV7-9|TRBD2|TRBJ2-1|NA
TGTGCCAGCAGCCCTAGAAGCGGGGGAGTCAATGAGCAGTTCTTC
CASSPRSGGVNEQFF
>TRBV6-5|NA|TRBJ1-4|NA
TGTGCCAGCAGTTCTCTAGGGCCCCTTAATGAAAAACTGTTTTTT
CASSSLGPLNEKLFF
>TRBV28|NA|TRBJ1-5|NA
TGTGCCAGCAGTTTGGTCAGTTACAATCAGCCCCAGCATTTT
CASSLVSYNQPQHF
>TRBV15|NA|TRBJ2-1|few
TGTGCCACCCACTGGAAGAATGAGCAGTTCTTC
CATHWKNEQFF
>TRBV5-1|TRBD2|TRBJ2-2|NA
TGCGCCAGCAGCTTGGATAGCGGGGGGCACACCGGGGAGCTGTTTTTT
CASSLDSGGHTGELFF
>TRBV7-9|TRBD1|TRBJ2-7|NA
TGTGCCAGCAGCTCACTACCGGGACAGGGGGCTGGAAACGAGCAGTACTTC
CASSSLPGQGAGNEQYF
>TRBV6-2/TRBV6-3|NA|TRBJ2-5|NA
TGTGCCAGCAGTTACTCTCTGACTCAAGAGACCCAGTACTTC
CASSYSLTQETQYF
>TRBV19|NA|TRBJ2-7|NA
TGTGCCAGTAGTATGTCGTTGGTTTACGAGCAGTACTTC
CASSMSLVYEQYF
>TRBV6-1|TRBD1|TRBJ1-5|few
TGTGCCAGCAGTGCTACGAGGGACAGTTGGGACAGGCCCCAGCATTTT
CASSATRDSWDRPQHF
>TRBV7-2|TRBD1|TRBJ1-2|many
TGTGCCAGCAGCTTAGCGGCGGGACAGGTCTATGGCTACACCTTC
CASSLAAGQVYGYTF
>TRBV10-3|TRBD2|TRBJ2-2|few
TGTGCCATCAGTGGAAGGGAAGTGGGGACTACGAACGCCGGGGAGCTGTTTTTT
CAISGREVGTTNAGELFF
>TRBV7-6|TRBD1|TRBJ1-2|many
TGTGCCAGCAGCTCATCCGGACAGGGGCGTTATGGCTACACCTTC
CASSSSGQGRYGYTF
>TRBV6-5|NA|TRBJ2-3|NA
TGTGCCAGCAGTTACGACCAGGGTTCAGATACGCAGTATTTT
CASSYDQGSDTQYF
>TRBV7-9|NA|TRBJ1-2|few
TGTAAAGGGGGTACCGAAAACTATGGCTACACCTTC
CKGGTENYGYTF
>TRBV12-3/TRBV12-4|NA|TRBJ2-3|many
TGTGCCAGCAGTTCCGGGGAGATAGATACGCAGTATTTT
CASSSGEIDTQYF
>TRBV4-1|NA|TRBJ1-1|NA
TGCGCCAGCAGCCCCAAAGACATACCGAACACTGAAGCTTTCTTT
CASSPKDIPNTEAFF
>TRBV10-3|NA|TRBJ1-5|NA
TGTGCCATCAGTGATCATACTATTGGTCAGCCCCAGCATTTT
CAISDHTIGQPQHF
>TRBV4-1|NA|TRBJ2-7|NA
TGCGCCAGCAGCCCTTCCCGGACAGCCTCCTACGAGCAGTACTTC
CASSPSRTASYEQYF
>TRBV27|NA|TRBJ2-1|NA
TGTGCCAGCAGTCCCTTGGACAACAATGAGCAGTTCTTC
CASSPLDNNEQFF
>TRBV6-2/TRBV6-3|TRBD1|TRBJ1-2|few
TGTGCCAGCAGTTACTCGGGGACAGGGGGCGACTATGGCTACACCTTC
CASSYSGTGGDYGYTF
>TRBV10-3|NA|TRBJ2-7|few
TGTGCCATCAGGACCGGGACGCCCATGACCTACGAGCAGTACTTC
CAIRTGTPMTYEQYF
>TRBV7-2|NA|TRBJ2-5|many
TGTGCCAGCAGCTTTTACCGACGCGGGGAGACCCAGTACTTC
CASSFYRRGETQYF
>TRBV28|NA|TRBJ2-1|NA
TGTGCCAGCAGTTTGGGTAAGGGGAGCTCCTACAATGAGCAGTTCTTC
CASSLGKGSSYNEQFF
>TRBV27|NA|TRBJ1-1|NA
TGTGCCAGCCCCGCCCCACGGCACCGGATCACTGAAGCTTTCTTT
CASPAPRHRITEAFF
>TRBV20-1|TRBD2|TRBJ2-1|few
TGCAGTGTCGTAGGGGGTTGGGGGACTAGCGGGGGAAGCTCCTACAATGAGCAGTTCTTC
CSVVGGWGTSGGSSYNEQFF
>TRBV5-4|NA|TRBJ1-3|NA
TGTGCCAGCAGCTTGGAGAAAAACACCATATATTTT
CASSLEKNTIYF
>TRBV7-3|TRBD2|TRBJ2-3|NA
TGTGCCAGCAGCTTAACGGTCGGGGGGGGCACAGATACGCAGTATTTT
CASSLTVGGGTDTQYF
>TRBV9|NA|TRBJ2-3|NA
TGTGCCAGCAGCGAGTGGGACTCCCCTGTCACAGATACGCAGTATTTT
CASSEWDSPVTDTQYF
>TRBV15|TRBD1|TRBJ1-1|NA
TGTGCCACCAGCACGGGGACAGGCTACACTGAAGCTTTCTTT
CATSTGTGYTEAFF
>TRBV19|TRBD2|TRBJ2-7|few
TGTGCCAGTAGTTTCGGGACTAGCGATTACGAGCAGTACTTC
CASSFGTSDYEQYF
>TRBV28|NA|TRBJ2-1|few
TGTGCCAGCAGTTTCCCTGGACGGATTAATGAGCAGTTCTTC
CASSFPGRINEQFF
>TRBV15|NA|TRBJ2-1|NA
TGTGCCACCAGCAGAGATGCAAATATGCGTAAGGATGAGCAGTTCTTC
CATSRDANMRKDEQFF
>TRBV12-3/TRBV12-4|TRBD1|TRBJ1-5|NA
TGTGCCAGCACCCTCGGGACAGGTGTTAATCGACCCCAGCATTTT
CASTLGTGVNRPQHF